Below, 25 T cell receptor beta chains from the same sample are listed, as sequenced in a study of T cell responses to AZD1222 COVID-19 vaccine. The method was immunoSEQ multiplex PCR; TCRdb's version includes in-frame clones alone and lacks a portion of them. The sample carries some 120,000 clones, 84% recorded once. The specimen was peripheral blood, collected 28 days after the second AZD1222 dose. The receptors shown here come from an adult who received the AZD1222 COVID-19 vaccine.

The chain employs TRBV6-2 or TRBV6-3 and TRBJ2-7; TRBD1 agrees at 9 bases. Trimming cost V 6 bases and J 5 bases; bases outside gene matches: 14. Germline CDR1 and CDR2: MNHEY and SVGEGT. The CDR3 length is 16 residues. CDR3 DNA sequence: TGTGCCAGCAGCCCCGGGACAGGGAGGGGAAGGAACGAGCAGTACTTC. Residues: CASSPGTGRGRNEQYF.

This chain uses TRBV5-1 with TRBJ2-3, with 7 nucleotides matching TRBD1. The germline V gene has CDR1 SGHRS and CDR2 YFSETQ. CDR3 length: 14 residues. V shed 4 bases, J shed 6 bases, and the junction held 8 bases outside the gene matches. The CDR3: CASSLEGAGDTQYF. CDR3 DNA sequence: TGCGCCAGCAGCCTCGAGGGGGCCGGGGATACGCAGTATTTT.

In the case of this clone: One end of the junction is discordant with germline, which a read error may explain. The J gene is TRBJ2-2, the V gene TRBV7-7, with D possibly being TRBD1 (5 bases). The CDR3 runs to 13 residues. Germline V gene sequence: CDR1 SSHAT, CDR2 FNYEAQ (reference sequence). In DNA, the CDR3 is TGTGCTAGCAGCTTAGGGGAAACCGGGGAGCTGTTTTTT. Encoded protein: CASSLGETGELFF.

Here the CDR3 DNA reads TGTGCCAGCAGTGGCTTCGTTCGAATTTACGAGCAGTACTTC. It yields the protein CASSGFVRIYEQYF. The rearrangement uses TRBV2 and TRBJ2-7; D gene uncertain. Germline CDR1 and CDR2: SNHLY and FYNNEI. The CDR3 extends over 14 amino acids. With 4 bases removed from V and 4 bases from J, the gap between germline ends came to 14 bases.

The count of this clone is one. This chain links TRBV3-1 (or the pseudogene TRBV3-2) with TRBJ1-6; TRBD1 is a possible D gene (5 bases). The germline V and J ends were trimmed by 0 bases and 13 bases, with 16 bases remaining between them. This CDR3 contains 15 residues. The V gene's germline CDR1 is LGHDT and CDR2 YNNKEL (reference sequence). This CDR3 reads CASSQDGGSGWPLHF. The CDR3 DNA reads TGTGCCAGCAGCCAAGATGGGGGGTCGGGCTGGCCCCTCCACTTT.

V gene TRBV6-2 or TRBV6-3 combines with J gene TRBJ2-7; possible D gene TRBD2, 6 bases. The CDR3 totals 16 residues. The V gene's germline CDR1 is MNHEY and CDR2 SVGEGT. Trimming left V 3 bases short and J 5 bases short, with 20 bases between. Written as DNA, the CDR3 is TGTGCCAGCAGTTATCGTCGCGGGGTCACCCTCCACGAGCAGTACTTC. Encoded protein: CASSYRRGVTLHEQYF.

The CDR3 here is CASSKDTSTNEKLFF. CDR3 DNA sequence: TGTGCCAGTAGTAAGGACACTTCAACTAATGAAAAACTGTTTTTT. The chain employs TRBV19 and TRBJ1-4; a weak D match, TRBD1 (5 bases). V lost 4 bases, J lost 0 bases, and 9 bases lay in between. The CDR3 contains 15 residues. Looked up from germline, CDR1 is LNHDA and CDR2 is SQIVND (reference sequence).

A single count supports this clone. The rearrangement links TRBV10-3 to TRBJ2-1, with unresolved D. CDR1 and CDR2 from the germline V gene are ENHRY and SYGVKD. Between the trimmed V and J ends, which lost 6 bases and 5 bases, there was a span of 8 bases. The CDR3 extends over 12 amino acids. CDR3 coding DNA: TGTGCCATCAGCGGGCCGAACAATGAGCAGTTCTTC. This gives the protein CAISGPNNEQFF.

V gene TRBV5-1 combines with J gene TRBJ1-1; D remains ambiguous. The CDR3 consists of 14 residues. CDR1 and CDR2 from the germline V gene are SGHRS and YFSETQ. V lost 4 bases to trimming and J lost 0 bases, with 10 bases between them. The CDR3 nucleotides read TGCGCCAGCAGCCAACAGATCATGAACACTGAAGCTTTCTTT. Encoded protein: CASSQQIMNTEAFF.

This clone has just one count. The chain couples TRBV7-2 to TRBJ2-2, with TRBD1 as a possible D gene (6 bases). This CDR3 comprises 17 residues. V was clipped by 8 bases and J by 4 bases, with 23 bases between them. Germline loops: CDR1 SGHTA, CDR2 FQGNSA. The chain's CDR3 is CASGRRSLTGGTGELFF. DNA of the CDR3: TGTGCCAGCGGGAGACGATCTTTGACAGGAGGCACCGGGGAGCTGTTTTTT. Full variable domain (rest looked up from reference TRBV7-2 and TRBJ2-2): GAGVSQSPSNKVTEKGKDVELRCDPISGHTALYWYRQSLGQGLEFLIYFQGNSAPDKSGLPSDRFSAERTGGSVSTLTIQRTQQEDSAVYLCASGRRSLTGGTGELFFGEGSRLTVL.

This clone appeared many times. The chain employs TRBV19 and TRBJ1-6; a possible D gene is TRBD1 (6 bases). The CDR3 covers 15 residues. Per germline, CDR1 LNHDA and CDR2 SQIVND (reference sequence). V lost 5 bases and J lost 7, with 15 bases in between. CDR3 nucleotides: TGTGCCAGTAGTGCCTTCGGGGGGCGCAATTCACCCCTCCACTTT. Its translation is CASSAFGGRNSPLHF.

The genes are TRBV12-5 and TRBJ2-2; D could derive from TRBD1 or TRBD2 (5 bases each). This CDR3 is built from 17 residues. Trimming removed 6 bases at V and 0 bases at J, with 17 bases between. Germline assignment: CDR1 LGHNT and CDR2 FRNRAP. CDR3 protein: CASGETSPGPNTGELFF. CDR3 DNA sequence: TGTGCTAGTGGAGAGACCTCCCCGGGACCGAACACCGGGGAGCTGTTTTTT.

The V gene is TRBV28, the J gene TRBJ2-7, with 7 bases that match TRBD1. The CDR3 contains 14 residues. V shed 2 bases, J shed 5 bases, and the junction held 6 bases outside the gene matches. Germline V lookup: CDR1 MDHEN, CDR2 SYDVKM. This CDR3 reads CASSLPLDRNEQYF. The CDR3 bases are TGTGCCAGCAGTTTACCTTTGGACAGGAACGAGCAGTACTTC.

J is TRBJ2-7 and V is TRBV3-1 (or the pseudogene TRBV3-2); TRBD1 is a possible D gene (6 bases). The V end lost 2 bases, the J end lost 3 bases, and 17 bases lay between the germline ends. The CDR3 runs to 16 residues. Germline V gene data show CDR1 as LGHDT and CDR2 as YNNKEL (reference sequence). The CDR3 DNA sequence: TGTGCCAGCAGCCAAATCAGGGGCCCACGTTACTACGAGCAGTACTTC. This sequence encodes CASSQIRGPRYYEQYF.

The V and J genes are TRBV5-4 and TRBJ1-6; possibly TRBD1 for D (6 bases). V was cut by 5 bases and J by 4 bases, with 13 bases left in between. The CDR3 extends over 15 amino acids. Germline V gene sequence: CDR1 SGHNT, CDR2 YYREEE (reference sequence). CDR3 in amino acids: CASSHRAVYNSPLHF. CDR3 coding DNA: TGTGCCAGCAGTCACAGGGCTGTGTATAATTCACCCCTCCACTTT. Complete variable domain (other parts from reference TRBV5-4 and TRBJ1-6): ETGVTQSPTHLIKTRGQQVTLRCSSQSGHNTVSWYQQALGQGPQFIFQYYREEENGRGNFPPRFSGLQFPNYSSELNVNALELDDSALYLCASSHRAVYNSPLHFGNGTRLTVT.

V and J are TRBV6-2 or TRBV6-3 and TRBJ2-3, with 11 positions matching TRBD2. After removal of 2 bases from V and 0 bases from J, the junction contained 10 bases not matched to a gene. The germline gives CDR1 MNHEY, CDR2 SVGEGT. The CDR3 totals 19 residues. The CDR3 DNA is TGTGCCAGCAGTTACAAGACGGGACTAGCGGTCGCTAGCACAGATACGCAGTATTTT. Translated: CASSYKTGLAVASTDTQYF.

As concerns this clone: The DNA is omitted, as the CDR3 cannot be located on it reliably, and the CDR3 follows TCRdb's listing. The genes are TRBV14 and TRBJ2-1; the table assigns TRBD2, which was not confirmed against the DNA. CDR1 SGHDN and CDR2 FVKESK come from the germline V gene. The CDR3 length is 13 residues, termini included. CDR3 sequence reads: CASSPFGGGIAFF.

The V call is TRBV14, the J call TRBJ2-1, with 13 bases aligning to TRBD2. The CDR3 has 15 residues. The junction had 0 bases not matched to a gene; V was cut back by 3 bases and J by 4 bases. Per the germline V gene, CDR1 is SGHDN and CDR2 is FVKESK. The CDR3 here is CASSQGLAGYNEQFF. DNA for the CDR3: TGTGCCAGCAGCCAGGGACTAGCGGGGTACAATGAGCAGTTCTTC.

The chain recombines TRBV5-1 with TRBJ1-6; perhaps TRBD1 as D (5 bases). The V end lost 2 bases, the J end lost 10 bases, and 13 bases lay between the germline ends. The CDR3 totals 14 residues. Germline V gene data show CDR1 as SGHRS and CDR2 as YFSETQ. The CDR3 DNA reads as TGCGCCAGCAGCTTCCAGGGAGGCGGCTCACCCCTCCACTTT. It translates to CASSFQGGGSPLHF.

The rearrangement joins TRBV2 to TRBJ2-3, with 9 bases that match TRBD2. J gave up 0 bases and V 10 bases, and 5 bases lay outside the gene matches. Per the germline V gene, CDR1 is SNHLY and CDR2 is FYNNEI. This CDR3 has 14 amino acids. CDR3 sequence reads: CATFSGGSTDTQYF. The CDR3 nucleotides read TGTGCCACATTTAGCGGGGGAAGCACAGATACGCAGTATTTT.

This clone was seen just once. This chain uses TRBV27 with TRBJ1-5; D not resolved. V lost 6 bases to trimming and J lost 0 bases, with 6 bases between them. The CDR3 extends over 13 amino acids. In germline, CDR1 is MNHEY, CDR2 SMNVEV (reference sequence). For the CDR3, the DNA is TGTGCCAGCAGGACATATAGCAATCAGCCCCAGCATTTT. Translating it yields CASRTYSNQPQHF.

The rearrangement joins TRBV7-2 to TRBJ2-5; D is uncertain. Germline V gives CDR1 SGHTA, CDR2 FQGNSA. Trimming removed 2 bases from V and 1 base from J, with 11 bases in between. CDR3 length equals 15 residues. The CDR3 protein is CASSLRTGPQETQYF. CDR3 DNA: TGTGCCAGCAGCTTAAGGACGGGCCCCCAAGAGACCCAGTACTTC.

V usage is TRBV5-8 and J usage is TRBJ1-1; the D is unclear. In germline, CDR1 is SGHTS, CDR2 YDEGEE. Deletions cut 4 bases from V and 4 bases from J, with 14 bases between. The CDR3 is 14 residues long. The CDR3 loop reads CASSRVVWVTEAFF. In DNA, the CDR3 is TGTGCCAGCAGCCGGGTCGTTTGGGTCACTGAAGCTTTCTTT.

The V and J genes are TRBV5-1 and TRBJ2-7, with 7 bases that match TRBD1. The V segment lost 6 bases and the J segment 6 bases; nucleotides outside the gene matches: 6. CDR3 length equals 12 residues. From germline, CDR1 is SGHRS and CDR2 YFSETQ. In DNA form, the CDR3 reads TGCGCCAGCACGAACAGGGGAAGCGAGCAGTACTTC. Translated: CASTNRGSEQYF.

The chain is built from TRBV10-3 and TRBJ2-2, with 9 bases that match TRBD1. Germline V gene sequence: CDR1 ENHRY, CDR2 SYGVKD. This CDR3 has 16 amino acids. Germline trimming cut 2 bases from V and 4 bases from J; bases unmatched to any gene: 5. The CDR3 DNA follows: TGTGCCATCAGTGAGCCGGACAGGGGACGCACCGGGGAGCTGTTTTTT. Translation gives CAISEPDRGRTGELFF.